The 9 T cell receptor beta chains presented below share a single source sample, sequenced in a study of T-cell memory formation after mild COVID-19. TCRdb ran MiXCR on the 5' RACE reads and lists one entry per CDR3 protein. The data hold 450,000 to 700,000 distinct CDR3 sequences, with around 17% observed a single time. Sequences were obtained from PBMCs or a T cell subset sorted from them (not recorded which). The origin of the receptors is an adult woman who had mild COVID-19 (a few samples of this study predate the infection). Cell type and time point are not known.

This chain links TRBV20-1 with TRBJ2-7, with 9 bases lining up with TRBD1. V shed 3 bases and J 0 bases; nucleotides not matched to a gene: 9. The CDR3 length is 16 residues. The germline CDR1 and CDR2 sequences are DFQATT and SNEGSKA (reference sequence). The CDR3 nucleotides are TGCAGTGCTAGCCCCGCAAGGGACAGGGACTCCTACGAGCAGTACTTC. Its protein product is CSASPARDRDSYEQYF.

The chain recombines TRBV5-1 with TRBJ2-5; 7 bases are shared with TRBD1. Per the germline V gene, CDR1 is SGHRS and CDR2 is YFSETQ. This CDR3 spans 16 amino acids. The V gene end was trimmed by 0 bases and the J gene end by 0 bases; junction bases not matched to a gene: 5. The CDR3: CASSLAGTANQETQYF. The CDR3 DNA follows: TGCGCCAGCAGCTTGGCTGGGACAGCGAACCAAGAGACCCAGTACTTC.

This clonotype showed up many times. The chain links TRBV19 to TRBJ2-1; D is perhaps TRBD2 (5 bases). Germline assignment: CDR1 LNHDA and CDR2 SQIVND (reference sequence). The length of the CDR3 is 12 residues. V was cut by 8 bases and J by 9 bases, with 14 bases left in between. The CDR3 coding sequence is TGTGCCAGTCTGGCCGGGATGGGTGAGCAGTTCTTC. Translated, it gives CASLAGMGEQFF. Full variable domain (missing parts from reference TRBV19 and TRBJ2-1): DGGITQSPKYLFRKEGQNVTLSCEQNLNHDAMYWYRQDPGQGLRLIYYSQIVNDFQKGDIAEGYSVSREKKESFPLTVTSAQKNPTAFYLCASLAGMGEQFFGPGTRLTVL.

The J gene is TRBJ2-7, the V gene TRBV2, with 8 nucleotides matching TRBD1. With 1 base clipped from V and 2 bases from J, the junction kept 4 bases outside the gene matches. CDR3 size: 15 residues. Per the germline V gene, CDR1 is SNHLY and CDR2 is FYNNEI. For the CDR3, the DNA is TGTGCCAGCAGTGAAGTGGGGACAGGAGCCTACGAGCAGTACTTC. This codes for CASSEVGTGAYEQYF.

V usage is TRBV5-6 and J usage is TRBJ2-5; no reliable D call. Germline CDR1 reads SGHDT; CDR2 reads YYEEEE. V lost 5 bases and J lost 1, with 18 bases in between. The CDR3 is 16 amino acids. The CDR3 sequence is CASRQEVGRSQETQYF. DNA of the CDR3: TGTGCCAGCAGACAAGAGGTGGGCAGGAGCCAAGAGACCCAGTACTTC.

The rearrangement uses TRBV2 and TRBJ1-5; 7 bases line up with TRBD1. Germline V lookup: CDR1 SNHLY, CDR2 FYNNEI. The J segment lost 7 bases and the V segment lost 6 bases, leaving 12 bases of the junction unmatched. This CDR3 is built from 15 residues. In DNA, the CDR3 is TGTGCCAGCAGCGGGTTGACAGGGAAGAAACAGCCCCAGCATTTT. Translated, it gives CASSGLTGKKQPQHF. Filled out from reference TRBV2 and TRBJ1-5, the complete variable domain reads EPEVTQTPSHQVTQMGQEVILRCVPISNHLYFYWYRQILGQKVEFLVSFYNNEISEKSEIFDDQFSVERPDGSNFTLKIRSTKLEDSAMYFCASSGLTGKKQPQHFGDGTRLSIL.

This clonotype was found once. V usage is TRBV5-6 and J usage is TRBJ1-2; D unclear. Trimming took off 5 bases at V and 2 bases at J, with 7 bases between the two ends. CDR1 SGHDT and CDR2 YYEEEE come from the germline V gene. This CDR3 region has 12 residues. The CDR3 spells CASSSLNYGYTF. The CDR3 DNA reads TGTGCCAGCAGTAGTTTGAACTATGGCTACACCTTC.

This chain uses TRBV5-4 with TRBJ1-2; 7 bases match TRBD1. The germline V gene encodes CDR1 SGHNT and CDR2 YYREEE (reference sequence). The V gene end was trimmed by 1 base and the J gene end by 2 bases; junction bases not matched to a gene: 11. The CDR3 is 17 amino acids. The CDR3 loop is CASSLTGDLALNYGYTF. The CDR3 DNA follows: TGTGCCAGCAGCTTGACAGGGGACCTTGCTCTAAACTATGGCTACACCTTC. The whole variable domain, remainder taken from reference TRBV5-4 and TRBJ1-2, is ETGVTQSPTHLIKTRGQQVTLRCSSQSGHNTVSWYQQALGQGPQFIFQYYREEENGRGNFPPRFSGLQFPNYSSELNVNALELDDSALYLCASSLTGDLALNYGYTFGSGTRLTVV.

The V call is TRBV12-3 or TRBV12-4, the J call TRBJ2-2; the match to TRBD2 covers 7 bases. The junction had 17 bases not matched to a gene; V was cut back by 3 bases and J by 4 bases. This CDR3 has 19 amino acids. The CDR3 reads CASSFAGVVSGGRTGELFF. As DNA, the CDR3 is TGTGCCAGCAGTTTTGCGGGTGTGGTTTCGGGGGGACGCACCGGGGAGCTGTTTTTT.